This TCR beta chain was documented in a study of blood T cell repertoires in COVID-19. Across the study: PBMCs, B-cell-depleted T cells, or T cells were the source of the cDNA or gDNA that made up the material.

Method: immunoSEQ multiplex PCR; TCRdb's copy keeps in-frame clones and lacks some. The table shows about 200,000 clones, with about nine tenths occurring only once. Between the trimmed V and J ends, which lost 3 bases and 0 bases, there was a span of 8 bases. Germline assignment: CDR1 LNHNV and CDR2 YYDKDF (reference sequence). The CDR3 spans 14 residues. Source material: peripheral blood. V and J are TRBV15 and TRBJ1-2; D unclear. The source of this sequence is a woman in her forties or fifties with acute or convalescent COVID-19. The CDR3 coding sequence is TGTGCCACCAGCAGTGGAGTAGCTAACTATGGCTACACCTTC. It specifies CATSSGVANYGYTF.